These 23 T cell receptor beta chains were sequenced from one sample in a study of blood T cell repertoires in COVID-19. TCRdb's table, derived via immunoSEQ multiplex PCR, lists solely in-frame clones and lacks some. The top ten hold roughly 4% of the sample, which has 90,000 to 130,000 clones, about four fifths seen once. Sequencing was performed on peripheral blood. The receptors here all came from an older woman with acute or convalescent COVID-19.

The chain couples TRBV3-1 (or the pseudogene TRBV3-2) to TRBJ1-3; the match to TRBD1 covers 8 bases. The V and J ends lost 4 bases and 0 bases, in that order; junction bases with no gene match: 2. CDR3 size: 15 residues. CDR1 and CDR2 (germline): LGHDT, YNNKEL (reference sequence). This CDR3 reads CASSPGTGSGNTIYF. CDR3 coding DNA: TGTGCCAGCAGCCCGGGGACAGGCTCTGGAAACACCATATATTTT.

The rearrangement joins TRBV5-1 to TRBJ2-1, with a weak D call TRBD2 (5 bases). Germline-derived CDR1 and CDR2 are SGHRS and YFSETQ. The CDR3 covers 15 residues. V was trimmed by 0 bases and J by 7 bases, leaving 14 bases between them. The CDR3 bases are TGCGCCAGCAGCTTGGCCGAGGTAGCGTGGAATGAGCAGTTCTTC. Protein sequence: CASSLAEVAWNEQFF. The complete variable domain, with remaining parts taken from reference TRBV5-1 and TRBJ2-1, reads KAGVTQTPRYLIKTRGQQVTLSCSPISGHRSVSWYQQTPGQGLQFLFEYFSETQRNKGNFPGRFSGRQFSNSRSEMNVSTLELGDSALYLCASSLAEVAWNEQFFGPGTRLTVL.

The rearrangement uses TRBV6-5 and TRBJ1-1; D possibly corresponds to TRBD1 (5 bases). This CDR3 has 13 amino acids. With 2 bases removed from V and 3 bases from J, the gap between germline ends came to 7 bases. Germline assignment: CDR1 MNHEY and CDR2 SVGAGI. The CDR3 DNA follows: TGTGCCAGCAGTTACCAGGGTTACACTGAAGCTTTCTTT. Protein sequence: CASSYQGYTEAFF.

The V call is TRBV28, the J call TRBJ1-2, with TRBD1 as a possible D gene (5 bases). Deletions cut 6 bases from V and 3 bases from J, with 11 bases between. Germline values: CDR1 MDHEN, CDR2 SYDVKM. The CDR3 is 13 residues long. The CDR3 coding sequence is TGTGCCAGCAGCACAGGACGGCACTATGGCTACACCTTC. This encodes CASSTGRHYGYTF.

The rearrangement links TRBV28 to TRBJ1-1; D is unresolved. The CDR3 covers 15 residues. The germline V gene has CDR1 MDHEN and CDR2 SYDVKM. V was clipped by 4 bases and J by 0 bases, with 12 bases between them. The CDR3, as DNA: TGTGCCAGCAGTTCCCCTCAGGTCATGAACACTGAAGCTTTCTTT. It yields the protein CASSSPQVMNTEAFF.

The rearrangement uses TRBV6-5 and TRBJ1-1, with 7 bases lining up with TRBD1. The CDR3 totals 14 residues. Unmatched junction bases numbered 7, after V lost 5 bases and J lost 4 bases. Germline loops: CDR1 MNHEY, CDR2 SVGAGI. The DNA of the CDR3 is TGTGCCAGCAGTATACACAGGGGAGGCACTGAAGCTTTCTTT. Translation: CASSIHRGGTEAFF.

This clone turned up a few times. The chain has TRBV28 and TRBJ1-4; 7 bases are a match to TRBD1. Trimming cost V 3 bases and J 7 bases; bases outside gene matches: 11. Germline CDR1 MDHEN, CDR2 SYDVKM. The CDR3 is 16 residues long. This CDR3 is CASSFEGAAETEKLFF. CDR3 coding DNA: TGTGCCAGCAGTTTCGAGGGGGCGGCAGAGACTGAAAAACTGTTTTTT.

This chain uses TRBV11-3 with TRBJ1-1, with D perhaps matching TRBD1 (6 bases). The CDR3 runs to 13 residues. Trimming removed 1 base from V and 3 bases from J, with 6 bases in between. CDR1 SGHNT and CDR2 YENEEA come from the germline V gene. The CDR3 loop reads CASSLAGDTEAFF. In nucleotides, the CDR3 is TGTGCCAGCAGCTTAGCAGGGGACACTGAAGCTTTCTTT.

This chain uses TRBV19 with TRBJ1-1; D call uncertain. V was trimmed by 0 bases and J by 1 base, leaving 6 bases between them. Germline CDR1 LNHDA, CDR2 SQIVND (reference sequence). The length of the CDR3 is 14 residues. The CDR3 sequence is CASSIEHRNTEAFF. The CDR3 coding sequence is TGTGCCAGTAGTATAGAGCACAGGAACACTGAAGCTTTCTTT. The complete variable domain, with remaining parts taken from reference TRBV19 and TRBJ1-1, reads DGGITQSPKYLFRKEGQNVTLSCEQNLNHDAMYWYRQDPGQGLRLIYYSQIVNDFQKGDIAEGYSVSREKKESFPLTVTSAQKNPTAFYLCASSIEHRNTEAFFGQGTRLTVV.

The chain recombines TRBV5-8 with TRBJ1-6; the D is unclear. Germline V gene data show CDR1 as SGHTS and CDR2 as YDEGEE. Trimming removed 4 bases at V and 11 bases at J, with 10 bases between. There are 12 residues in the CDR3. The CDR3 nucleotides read TGTGCCAGCAGCCCCCCCCGGGCACCCCTCCACTTT. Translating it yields CASSPPRAPLHF.

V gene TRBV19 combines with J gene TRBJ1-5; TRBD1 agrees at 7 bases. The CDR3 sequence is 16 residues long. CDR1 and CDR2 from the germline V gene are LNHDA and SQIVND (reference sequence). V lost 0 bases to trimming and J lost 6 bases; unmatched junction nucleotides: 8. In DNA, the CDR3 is TGTGCCAGTAGTATAGAATACAGGGGCGGAGGTCAGCCCCAGCATTTT. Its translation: CASSIEYRGGGQPQHF.

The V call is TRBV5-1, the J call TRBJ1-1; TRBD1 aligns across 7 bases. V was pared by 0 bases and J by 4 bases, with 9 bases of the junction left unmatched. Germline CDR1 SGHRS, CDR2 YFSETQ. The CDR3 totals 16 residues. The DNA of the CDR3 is TGCGCCAGCAGCTTGGAAGACAGGGCAGTGAGCACTGAAGCTTTCTTT. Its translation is CASSLEDRAVSTEAFF. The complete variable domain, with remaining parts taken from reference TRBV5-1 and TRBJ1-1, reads KAGVTQTPRYLIKTRGQQVTLSCSPISGHRSVSWYQQTPGQGLQFLFEYFSETQRNKGNFPGRFSGRQFSNSRSEMNVSTLELGDSALYLCASSLEDRAVSTEAFFGQGTRLTVV.

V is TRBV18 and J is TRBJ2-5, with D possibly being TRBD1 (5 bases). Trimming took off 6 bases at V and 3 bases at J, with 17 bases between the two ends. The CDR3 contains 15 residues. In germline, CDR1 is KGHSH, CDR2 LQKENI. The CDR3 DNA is TGTGCCAGCTCGCTCGCTACAGGATTGGAAGAGACCCAGTACTTC. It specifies CASSLATGLEETQYF.

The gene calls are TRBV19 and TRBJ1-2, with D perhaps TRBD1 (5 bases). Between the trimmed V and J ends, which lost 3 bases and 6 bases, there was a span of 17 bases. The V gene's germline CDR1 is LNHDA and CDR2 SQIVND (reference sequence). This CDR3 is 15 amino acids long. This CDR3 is CASSMSTAWGHGYTF. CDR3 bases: TGTGCCAGTAGTATGAGTACGGCCTGGGGCCATGGCTACACCTTC.

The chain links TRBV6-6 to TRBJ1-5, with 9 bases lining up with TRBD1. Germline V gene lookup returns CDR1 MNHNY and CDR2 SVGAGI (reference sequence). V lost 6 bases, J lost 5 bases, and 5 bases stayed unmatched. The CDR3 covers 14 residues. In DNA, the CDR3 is TGTGCCAGCAGCCCGGGACAGGGACATCAGCCCCAGCATTTT. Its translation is CASSPGQGHQPQHF.

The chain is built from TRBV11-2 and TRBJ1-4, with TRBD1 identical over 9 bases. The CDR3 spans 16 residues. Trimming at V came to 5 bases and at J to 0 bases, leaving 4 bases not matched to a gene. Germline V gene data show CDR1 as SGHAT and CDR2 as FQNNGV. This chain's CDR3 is CASSIRTGATNEKLFF. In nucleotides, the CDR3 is TGTGCCAGCAGCATCCGGACAGGGGCAACTAATGAAAAACTGTTTTTT.

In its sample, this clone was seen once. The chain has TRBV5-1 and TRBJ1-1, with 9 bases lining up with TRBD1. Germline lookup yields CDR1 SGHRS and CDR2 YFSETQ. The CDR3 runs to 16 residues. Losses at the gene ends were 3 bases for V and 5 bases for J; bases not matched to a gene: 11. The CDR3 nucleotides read TGCGCCAGCAGCTACAGGACAGGGGTCGGGAAGACTGAAGCTTTCTTT. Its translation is CASSYRTGVGKTEAFF.

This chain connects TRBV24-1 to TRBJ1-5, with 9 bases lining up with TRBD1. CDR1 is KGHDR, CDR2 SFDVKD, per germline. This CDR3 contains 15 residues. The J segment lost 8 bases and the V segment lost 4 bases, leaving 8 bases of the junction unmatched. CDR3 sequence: CATSDPGTGREPQHF. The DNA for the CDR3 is TGTGCCACCAGTGACCCCGGGACAGGGAGGGAGCCCCAGCATTTT.

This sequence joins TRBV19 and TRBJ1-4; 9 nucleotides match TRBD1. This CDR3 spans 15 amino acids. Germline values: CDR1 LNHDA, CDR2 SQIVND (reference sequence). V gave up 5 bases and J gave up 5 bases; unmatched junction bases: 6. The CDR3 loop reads CASSLWTGANEKLFF. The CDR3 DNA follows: TGTGCCAGTAGTCTCTGGACAGGGGCAAATGAAAAACTGTTTTTT.

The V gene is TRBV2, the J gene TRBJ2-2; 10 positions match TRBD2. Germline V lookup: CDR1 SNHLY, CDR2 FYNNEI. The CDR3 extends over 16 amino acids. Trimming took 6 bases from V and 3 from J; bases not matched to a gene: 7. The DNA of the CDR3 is TGTGCCAGCAGGGCTAGCGGGAGATCGGACACCGGGGAGCTGTTTTTT. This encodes CASRASGRSDTGELFF.

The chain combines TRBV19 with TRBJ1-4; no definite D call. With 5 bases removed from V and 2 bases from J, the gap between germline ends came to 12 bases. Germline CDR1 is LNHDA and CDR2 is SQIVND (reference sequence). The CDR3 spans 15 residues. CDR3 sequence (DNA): TGTGCCAGTAGTGTCCCGGGAAGGACTAATGAAAAACTGTTTTTT. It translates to CASSVPGRTNEKLFF.

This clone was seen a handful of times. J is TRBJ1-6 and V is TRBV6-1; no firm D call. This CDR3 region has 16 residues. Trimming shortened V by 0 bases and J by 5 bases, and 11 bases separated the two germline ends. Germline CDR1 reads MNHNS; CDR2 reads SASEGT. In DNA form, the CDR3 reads TGTGCCAGCAGTGAAGCCCTCGGGATCGATAATTCACCCCTCCACTTT. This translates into CASSEALGIDNSPLHF.

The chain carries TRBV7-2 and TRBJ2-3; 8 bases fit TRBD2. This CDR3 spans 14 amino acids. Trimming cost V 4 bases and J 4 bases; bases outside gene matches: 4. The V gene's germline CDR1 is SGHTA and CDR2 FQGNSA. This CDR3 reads CASSSTSGADTQYF. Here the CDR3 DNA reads TGTGCCAGCAGCTCCACTAGCGGTGCAGATACGCAGTATTTT.